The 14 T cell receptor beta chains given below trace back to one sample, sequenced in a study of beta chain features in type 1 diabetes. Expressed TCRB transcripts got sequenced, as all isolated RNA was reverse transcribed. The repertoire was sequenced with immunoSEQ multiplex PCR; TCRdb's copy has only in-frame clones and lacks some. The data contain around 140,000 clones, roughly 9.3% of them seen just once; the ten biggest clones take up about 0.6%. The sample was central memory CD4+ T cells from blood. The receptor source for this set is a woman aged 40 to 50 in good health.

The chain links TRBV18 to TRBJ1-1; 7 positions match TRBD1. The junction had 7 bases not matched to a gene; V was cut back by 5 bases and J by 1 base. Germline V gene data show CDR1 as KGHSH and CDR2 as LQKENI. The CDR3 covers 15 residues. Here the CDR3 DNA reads TGTGCCAGCTCAAGTCCGGGACAGCAGAACACTGAAGCTTTCTTT. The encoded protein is CASSSPGQQNTEAFF.

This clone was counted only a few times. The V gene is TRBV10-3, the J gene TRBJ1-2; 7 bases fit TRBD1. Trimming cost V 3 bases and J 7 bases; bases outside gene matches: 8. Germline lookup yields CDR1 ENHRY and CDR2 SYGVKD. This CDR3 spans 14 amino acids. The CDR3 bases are TGTGCCATCAGTGACTTAGACAGGGCTCGTGGCTACACCTTC. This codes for CAISDLDRARGYTF.

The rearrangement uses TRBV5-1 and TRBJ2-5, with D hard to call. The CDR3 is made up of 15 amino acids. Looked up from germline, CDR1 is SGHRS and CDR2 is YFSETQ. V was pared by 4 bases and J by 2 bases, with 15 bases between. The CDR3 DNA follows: TGCGCCAGCAGCCGTGCTAAGAGAGAACAAGAGACCCAGTACTTC. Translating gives CASSRAKREQETQYF.

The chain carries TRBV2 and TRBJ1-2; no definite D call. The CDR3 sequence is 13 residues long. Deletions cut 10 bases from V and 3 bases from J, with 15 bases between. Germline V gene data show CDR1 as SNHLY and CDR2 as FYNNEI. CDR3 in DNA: TGTGCCACTACCCGCGGGGTTGACTATGGCTACACCTTC. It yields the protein CATTRGVDYGYTF.

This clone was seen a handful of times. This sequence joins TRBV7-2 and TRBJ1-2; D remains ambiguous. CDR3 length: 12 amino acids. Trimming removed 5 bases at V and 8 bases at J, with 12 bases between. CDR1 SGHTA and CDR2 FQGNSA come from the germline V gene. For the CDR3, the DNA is TGTGCCAGCAGCCCAACCCCGGGGGGCTACACCTTC. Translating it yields CASSPTPGGYTF.

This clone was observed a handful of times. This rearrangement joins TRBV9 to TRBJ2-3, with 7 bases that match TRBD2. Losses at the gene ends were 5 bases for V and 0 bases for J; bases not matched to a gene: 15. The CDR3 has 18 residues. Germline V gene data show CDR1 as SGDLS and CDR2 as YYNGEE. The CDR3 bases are TGTGCCAGCAGACCGCTTCTGAGCCCCGGGGGGAGCACAGATACGCAGTATTTT. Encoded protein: CASRPLLSPGGSTDTQYF.

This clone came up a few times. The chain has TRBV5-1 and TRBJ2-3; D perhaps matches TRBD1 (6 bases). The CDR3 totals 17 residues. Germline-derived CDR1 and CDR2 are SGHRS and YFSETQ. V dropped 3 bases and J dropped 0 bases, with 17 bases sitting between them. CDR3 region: CASSSRTAVTSTDTQYF. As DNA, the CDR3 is TGCGCCAGCAGCTCGAGGACAGCTGTGACTAGCACAGATACGCAGTATTTT.

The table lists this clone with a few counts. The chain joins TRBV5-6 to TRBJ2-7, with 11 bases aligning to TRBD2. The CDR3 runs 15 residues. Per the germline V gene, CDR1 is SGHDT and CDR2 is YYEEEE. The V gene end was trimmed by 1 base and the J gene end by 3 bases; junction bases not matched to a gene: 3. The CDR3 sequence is CASSLIAGGGYEQYF. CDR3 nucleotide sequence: TGTGCCAGCAGCTTGATAGCGGGGGGGGGCTACGAGCAGTACTTC.

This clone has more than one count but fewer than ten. CDR3 in amino acids: CASSQAQDRFYGYTF. The CDR3 nucleotides read TGCGCCAGCAGCCAAGCCCAGGACAGGTTCTATGGCTACACCTTC. The chain combines TRBV4-3 with TRBJ1-2; 7 bases are a match to TRBD1. Trimming cost V 1 base and J 4 bases; bases outside gene matches: 6. The CDR3 sequence is 15 residues long. Germline CDR1 reads LGHNA; CDR2 reads YSLEER.

In nucleotides, the CDR3 is TGTGCCAGCAGTGAATGGCAGGCAACCAACACTGAAGCTTTCTTT. This codes for CASSEWQATNTEAFF. The chain couples TRBV2 to TRBJ1-1; D gene uncertain. Germline lookup yields CDR1 SNHLY and CDR2 FYNNEI. With 2 bases removed from V and 2 bases from J, the gap between germline ends came to 12 bases. The CDR3 is 15 amino acids.

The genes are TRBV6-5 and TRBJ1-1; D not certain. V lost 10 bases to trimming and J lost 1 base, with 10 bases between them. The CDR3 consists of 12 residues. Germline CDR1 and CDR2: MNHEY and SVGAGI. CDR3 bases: TGTGCCACCAGGACTCAGAACACTGAAGCTTTCTTT. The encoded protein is CATRTQNTEAFF.

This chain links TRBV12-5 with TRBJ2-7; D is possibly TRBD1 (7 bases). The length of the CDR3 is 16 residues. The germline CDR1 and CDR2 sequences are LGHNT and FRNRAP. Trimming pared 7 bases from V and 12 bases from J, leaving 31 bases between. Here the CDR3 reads CASAQGDGGAPRPGYF. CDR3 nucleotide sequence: TGTGCTAGTGCTCAGGGGGACGGGGGCGCGCCTAGACCCGGGTACTTC.

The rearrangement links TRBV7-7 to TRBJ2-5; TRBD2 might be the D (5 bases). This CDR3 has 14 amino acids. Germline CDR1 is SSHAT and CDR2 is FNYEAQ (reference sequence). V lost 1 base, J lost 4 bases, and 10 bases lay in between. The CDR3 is CASSLGLLGETQYF. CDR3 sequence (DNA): TGTGCCAGCAGCTTAGGACTATTGGGAGAGACCCAGTACTTC.

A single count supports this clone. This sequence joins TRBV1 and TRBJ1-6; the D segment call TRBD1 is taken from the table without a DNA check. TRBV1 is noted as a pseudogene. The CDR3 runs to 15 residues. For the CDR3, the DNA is TGCACCAGCAGCCAAGGCCGACAGGGTCTTTCCCCCCTCCACTTT. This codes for CTSSQGRQGLSPLHF.